This T cell receptor beta chain stems from a study of human T cells and chemical hapten exposure. Study information: A mostly female patient group had alopecia areata, totalis or universalis. Study-level results: Expanded TCRs created a significantly greater count of big CDR3 similarity clusters than controls did.

This clonotype has just a few counts. Its antigen is unknown. TCRdb reprocessed the RACE reads via MiXCR and lists one record per CDR3 protein. This sample has some 200,000 distinct CDR3 sequences, with 20% to 25% found just once. Time point defined: patch test 1, 2 weeks after DPC sensitization. Treatment indicated: therapeutic diphenylcyclopropenone sensitization with weekly scalp DPC. Blood was collected ahead of every patch test applied. The starting material, unfractionated whole blood, was used for total RNA extraction. The source was whole blood, collected in connection with sensitization to the hapten diphenylcyclopropenone (DPC). The receptor was derived from a woman in her 50s with alopecia areata. Some clones in this sample may be carry-over from other donors' samples.

The CDR3: CSARFTGGGEQYF. Here the CDR3 DNA reads TGCAGCGCCCGTTTTACAGGGGGTGGAGAGCAGTACTTC. V is TRBV29-1 and J is TRBJ2-7; 8 bases agree with TRBD1. This CDR3 comprises 13 residues. The germline gives CDR1 SQVTM, CDR2 ANQGSEA. With V trimmed by 7 bases and J by 7 bases, 12 bases remained unmatched.